The clone carrying this T cell receptor beta chain was detected a few times. The antigen remains undetermined. From the RACE reads, TCRdb called clonotypes with MiXCR, one entry per CDR3 protein. The sample consists of about 340,000 distinct CDR3 sequences, roughly 6.9% of them appearing once. This sample is part of a study of human T cells and chemical hapten exposure. About the research overall: TCR yields per sample varied mostly from small pooled library volume differences. Study-level points and caveats: TCRs exceeding 1 in 1000 frequency stayed unchanged with DPC sensitization.

Time point specified: patch test 1, 2 weeks after DPC sensitization. Treatment described: therapeutic diphenylcyclopropenone sensitization with weekly scalp DPC. Patients had alopecia, were aged 18 to 70, and were not pregnant. From whole blood left unfractionated, total RNA was extracted. From germline, CDR1 is DFQATT and CDR2 SNEGSKA (reference sequence). This CDR3 comprises 12 residues. Between the trimmed V and J ends, which lost 3 bases and 7 bases, there was a span of 10 bases. Material: whole blood, obtained in connection with sensitization to the hapten diphenylcyclopropenone (DPC). This chain uses TRBV20-1 with TRBJ2-4, with D hard to call. The clonotype was recovered from a woman between 18 and 29 years old with alopecia areata. Some clones in this sample may be carry-over from other donors' samples. Here the CDR3 DNA reads TGCAGTGCTAGCGGGTCGTTGAACATTCAGTACTTC. Translated, it gives CSASGSLNIQYF.